A single sample gave rise to the 5 T cell receptor beta chains below, sequenced in a study of post-analysis software for immune sequencing data. Study conclusions and caveats: The study found TRBV5-6, TRBV5-1 and TRBV20-1 among about 5 TRBV segments more frequent in patients than controls.

Unique molecular identifiers were built into the TCR beta cDNA libraries. TCRdb passed the PCR reads through MiXCR, listing each CDR3 protein once. The table shows 250,000 to 300,000 distinct CDR3 sequences, with about 38% occurring only once. These TCRs are of unknown antigen specificity. The sample taken for sequencing was blood. These receptors all stem from a girl aged 10-17 years with multiple sclerosis.

This clonotype was counted ten times or more. The CDR3 bases are TGCAGTGCCGTCATGGGGCAGGGGAACTATGGCTACACCTTC. Its protein product is CSAVMGQGNYGYTF. The chain employs TRBV20-1 and TRBJ1-2, with TRBD1 as a possible D gene (6 bases). The length of the CDR3 is 14 residues. V lost 6 bases and J 2 bases, leaving 16 bases between the germline ends. Germline V CDR1 and CDR2: DFQATT, SNEGSKA (reference sequence).

As regards this clonotype: A much more abundant neighbour one base away suggests this may be a read error. This chain connects TRBV18 to TRBJ1-2; maybe TRBD1 (5 bases). Trimming stripped 2 bases from V and 0 bases from J, with 13 bases between. The CDR3 consists of 16 residues. Germline CDR1 is KGHSH and CDR2 is LQKENI. CDR3 loop: CASSPGMGVSNYGYTF. In nucleotides, the CDR3 is TGTGCCAGCTCACCAGGCATGGGGGTCTCTAACTATGGCTACACCTTC.

J is TRBJ2-1 and V is TRBV20-1, with TRBD2 identical over 13 bases. The CDR3 is made up of 21 amino acids. Looked up from germline, CDR1 is DFQATT and CDR2 is SNEGSKA (reference sequence). V lost 1 base to trimming and J lost 0 bases; unmatched junction nucleotides: 15. The CDR3 loop is CSARVRGWTSGGPSSYNEQFF. DNA of the CDR3: TGCAGTGCTAGAGTAAGGGGGTGGACTAGCGGGGGCCCGAGCTCCTACAATGAGCAGTTCTTC.

About this clonotype itself: Germline is not matched at one junction end, which may reflect a read error. This sequence joins TRBV4-1 and TRBJ2-7; D is possibly TRBD2 (6 bases). Germline V CDR1 and CDR2: MGHRA, YSYEKL. CDR3 length: 15 amino acids. Here the CDR3 reads CACSQDGPGVGEQYF. The CDR3 DNA sequence: TGCGCCTGCAGCCAAGATGGGCCGGGGGTAGGTGAGCAGTACTTC.

Ten or more counts support this clonotype. The chain couples TRBV29-1 to TRBJ2-1; weak D call: TRBD1 (6 bases). The CDR3 length is 13 residues. Germline CDR1 and CDR2: SQVTM and ANQGSEA. The V end lost 6 bases, the J end lost 14 bases, and 23 bases lay between the germline ends. The CDR3, as DNA: TGCAGCGTAGCCGGGACAAGAACCGAGGGAGAGTTCTTC. Its protein is CSVAGTRTEGEFF.